These 15 T cell receptor beta chains share one sample of origin, sequenced in a study of shared clonotypes between healthy human individuals. Sequencing was performed with immunoSEQ multiplex PCR; in TCRdb, only in-frame clones are kept and a portion is missing. Found here are 850,000 to 1,100,000 clones, 60% to 80% of them singletons; the top ten hold roughly 0.82%. Sample: memory CD4+ T cells from PBMCs. The subset was: CD45RA-negative fraction. Receptors were obtained from a man younger than 30 in good health. Some clones in this sample may be carry-over from other donors' samples.

The chain combines TRBV14 with TRBJ1-2; unclear D gene. The CDR3 extends over 13 amino acids. The germline CDR1 and CDR2 sequences are SGHDN and FVKESK. V was shortened by 0 bases and J by 14 bases, with 16 bases between the two germline ends. CDR3 region: CASSQDRGSVSTF. The CDR3 DNA reads as TGTGCCAGCAGCCAAGATCGAGGCAGCGTATCGACCTTC.

This sequence joins TRBV6-1 and TRBJ1-1; no clear D gene. The CDR3 consists of 13 residues. Germline V CDR1 and CDR2: MNHNS, SASEGT. The ends were cut back, 7 bases at V and 1 base at J, with 10 bases in the middle. The CDR3 loop reads CASKDDPNTEAFF. CDR3 coding DNA: TGTGCCAGCAAGGACGACCCGAACACTGAAGCTTTCTTT.

This clone was detected a few times. Other DNA variants within this sample encode the same CDR3. The rearrangement links TRBV2 to TRBJ1-2; D perhaps matches TRBD1 (6 bases). CDR1 is SNHLY, CDR2 FYNNEI, per germline. V lost 5 bases to trimming and J lost 7 bases, with 17 bases between them. The CDR3 length is 14 residues. In nucleotides, the CDR3 is TGTGCCAGCAGTCCCAGGGGAGTGGACAGTGGCTACACCTTC. As protein: CASSPRGVDSGYTF.

Only a few counts were recorded for this clone. This chain uses TRBV19 with TRBJ1-5, with D possibly being TRBD1 (6 bases). This CDR3 has 14 amino acids. Trimming stripped 7 bases from V and 2 bases from J, with 12 bases between. Germline CDR1 and CDR2: LNHDA and SQIVND (reference sequence). DNA of the CDR3: TGTGCCAGTATCCCGAGGGGGGGCAATCAGCCCCAGCATTTT. It is translated as CASIPRGGNQPQHF.

This clone appeared a few times. This chain connects TRBV25-1 to TRBJ1-5; tentative D call: TRBD1 (5 bases). The CDR3 consists of 13 residues. V lost 3 bases, J lost 3 bases, and 6 bases lay in between. Looked up from germline, CDR1 is MGHDK and CDR2 is SYGVNS. This CDR3 reads CASSDRDNQPQHF. DNA of the CDR3: TGTGCCAGCAGTGACAGGGACAATCAGCCCCAGCATTTT.

The rearrangement uses TRBV9 and TRBJ2-7; D tentatively reads TRBD1 or TRBD2 (5 bases each). Trimming took off 0 bases at V and 1 base at J, with 8 bases between the two ends. The V gene's germline CDR1 is SGDLS and CDR2 YYNGEE. The CDR3 is 14 residues long. CDR3 nucleotides: TGTGCCAGCAGCGTAGCATGGGGGTCCTACGAGCAGTACTTC. This encodes CASSVAWGSYEQYF.

This clone showed up just once. The rearrangement links TRBV2 to TRBJ2-1; D not resolved. Trimming took 7 bases from V and 2 from J, leaving 9 bases between them. This CDR3 spans 13 amino acids. The V gene's germline CDR1 is SNHLY and CDR2 FYNNEI. The CDR3 nucleotides are TGTGCCAGCAATAGCCTAGCCTACAATGAGCAGTTCTTC. This encodes CASNSLAYNEQFF.

This clone was seen only once. The rearrangement joins TRBV5-1 to TRBJ1-4; D is ambiguous. V gave up 0 bases and J gave up 7 bases, with 7 bases separating them. Germline V gives CDR1 SGHRS, CDR2 YFSETQ. The CDR3 has 13 amino acids. The CDR3 sequence is CASSLAAGEKLFF. The CDR3 nucleotides read TGCGCCAGCAGCTTGGCGGCCGGTGAAAAACTGTTTTTT.

As regards this clone: This same CDR3 is encoded by further DNA sequences in the sample. The chain uses TRBV5-1 and TRBJ2-3; possibly TRBD1 for D (5 bases). This CDR3 is 14 amino acids long. Looked up from germline, CDR1 is SGHRS and CDR2 is YFSETQ. Trimming removed 0 bases from V and 3 bases from J, with 8 bases in between. The chain's CDR3 is CASSLDPGTDTQYF. CDR3 bases: TGCGCCAGCAGCTTGGATCCAGGGACAGATACGCAGTATTTT.

With regard to this clone: The sample has other DNA sequences that encode this CDR3 too. The chain couples TRBV25-1 to TRBJ1-3; TRBD1 is a possible D gene (5 bases). Per the germline V gene, CDR1 is MGHDK and CDR2 is SYGVNS. V dropped 1 base and J dropped 4 bases, with 8 bases sitting between them. The CDR3 is 14 residues long. The CDR3 loop reads CASSESGSGNTIYF. CDR3 sequence (DNA): TGTGCCAGCAGTGAATCAGGGTCCGGAAACACCATATATTTT.

V and J are TRBV28 and TRBJ2-3; possible D gene TRBD1, 5 bases. Germline CDR1 and CDR2: MDHEN and SYDVKM. Between the trimmed V and J ends, which lost 6 bases and 5 bases, there was a span of 12 bases. This CDR3 spans 13 amino acids. The CDR3 spells CASRDPTVDTQYF. The DNA of the CDR3 is TGTGCCAGCAGGGACCCGACAGTAGATACGCAGTATTTT.

This clone appeared a single time. CDR3 in amino acids: CASSLTGGLDYGYTF. CDR3 nucleotides: TGCGCCAGCAGCTTGACAGGTGGATTAGACTATGGCTACACCTTC. The chain uses TRBV5-1 and TRBJ1-2, with D possibly matching TRBD1 (5 bases). The germline gives CDR1 SGHRS, CDR2 YFSETQ. V was trimmed by 1 base and J by 3 bases, leaving 13 bases between them. The CDR3 runs to 15 residues.

V and J are TRBV6-5 and TRBJ2-1, with D uncertain. CDR3 length equals 15 residues. Germline lookup yields CDR1 MNHEY and CDR2 SVGAGI. Trimming stripped 3 bases from V and 2 bases from J, with 11 bases between. CDR3 in DNA: TGTGCCAGCAGTTATAGGGCAGCTACCTACAATGAGCAGTTCTTC. It yields the protein CASSYRAATYNEQFF.

The count of this clone is one. V gene TRBV18 combines with J gene TRBJ2-5; D ambiguous. V lost 3 bases, J lost 1 base, and 9 bases lay in between. Germline-derived CDR1 and CDR2 are KGHSH and LQKENI. This CDR3 region has 14 residues. Here the CDR3 reads CASSPQQAQETQYF. CDR3 sequence (DNA): TGTGCCAGCTCACCCCAGCAGGCCCAAGAGACCCAGTACTTC.

The chain combines TRBV7-8 with TRBJ1-5; no clear D gene. V was trimmed by 2 bases and J by 4 bases, leaving 18 bases between them. CDR1 SGHVS and CDR2 FQNEAQ come from the germline V gene. The CDR3 spans 17 residues. This CDR3 is CASSLSSLAKPNQPQHF. The CDR3 DNA reads TGTGCCAGCAGCTTATCGTCGTTGGCGAAACCAAATCAGCCCCAGCATTTT.